Included here is one TCR beta chain sequence, with context. This clonotype was seen ten or more times. The specificity of this receptor is unknown. Base quality data are lacking; no much larger clone is found one base away. V was cut back by 2 bases and J by 6 bases, leaving a gap of 13 bases between them. The CDR3 holds 14 amino acids from the cysteine to the phenylalanine. Solely the CDR3 DNA is kept, with 42 bases framed from the first base. The data derive from a study of regulatory T cells in long-lasting Graves disease (dated by TCRdb to about 2021). Concerning the study at large: Antithyroid drugs had been taken for less than 3 months by newly diagnosed Graves' disease patients. Persistent Graves' disease patients were compared with newly diagnosed Graves' disease patients by peripheral blood TCR sequencing and RNA sequencing. The study was conducted in China and was registered as a clinical trial. A total of about 35 samples underwent TCR sequencing, from about 13 patients with persistent Graves' disease and approximately 20 patients with newly diagnosed Graves' disease.

Read against the paper, the sample's time point label means: newly diagnosed GD, antithyroid drugs for less than 3 months. RNA was extracted from PBMCs in TRIzol for both TCR sequencing and RNA sequencing. The diagnosis of Graves' disease was made according to American Thyroid Association guidelines. Patients for the study were recruited at an endocrinology department in Xi'an, China. From each patient, about 8.9 milliliters of peripheral blood was collected into an EDTA anticoagulant tube. Ficoll Paque Plus density gradient separation was used to isolate PBMCs, and no additional T cell sorting was done. RNA quality was checked with an Agilent 2100 Bioanalyzer and agarose gel, and concentration with a NanoDrop 2000. Libraries were prepared through multiplex PCR. Sequencer: Illumina HiSeq 4000. iRepertoire HTBI primers and Arm-PCR amplification of CDR3 regions were used to construct TCR beta libraries. PCR products were gel purified before sequencing. Processing in the source paper ran as follows. Across samples, 62 TRBV and roughly 13 TRBJ segments were identified and used for gene usage analysis of CDR3 amino acid clonotypes. COPE and FqMerger were used to merge the filtered high-quality paired reads into contigs. Contigs were aligned with BLAST to IMGT TRBV, TRBD and TRBJ reference genes, and CDR3 was defined per IMGT. Any clonotype with a frequency above 0.1% was counted as a highly expanded clone. Shannon entropy served as the measure of repertoire diversity, while the Gini coefficient captured V-J evenness. A clonotype found in more than one individual was treated as public. The public reads were quality trimmed at Q25 with fastp and then assembled into clones with MiXCR by TCRdb, keeping productive beta chains. CDR3 protein sequences are deduplicated, and each keeps its most common genes and DNA. TCRdb, not the authors, supplied the V and J calls. The sample records about 400,000 distinct CDR3 sequences, 15% to 20% of which are singletons. Roughly 21% of the sample rests with the top ten.

Summary of the overall study and its limitations: Persistent patients shared more public clonotypes among themselves (approximately 2,500) than newly diagnosed patients did (more than 950). Only the TCR beta chain was sequenced and analyzed. Persistent Graves' disease patients showed lower TCR Shannon entropy and fewer highly expanded clones than newly diagnosed patients, suggesting clonal expansion. Preferential use of TRBV28, TRBJ1-2 and TRBJ2-5 was observed in persistent disease, whereas TRBV20-1 and TRBJ2-1 were favored in newly diagnosed disease. Because the primary lesion, thyroid tissue, could not be accessed, the study looked at peripheral blood alone. The authors acknowledged the small sample size as a limitation that may reduce accuracy.

The same data also contributed to another study, on T cells in Graves' hyperthyroidism and ophthalmopathy. As described in the second report: A patient counted as having stable Graves' hyperthyroidism if no progression to ophthalmopathy occurred over 18 months of follow-up. Hyperthyroidism patients were newly diagnosed, had a disease duration of under 2 months, and were aged 18 to 65 years. Patients with uncontrolled infections, other autoimmune diseases, pregnancy or lactation were excluded. Diagnoses relied on clinical symptoms, serum thyroxine and TRAb, thyroid ultrasound and orbital computed tomography. A first-round RT-PCR of the TCR CDR3 used the HTBI primer set with the Qiagen OneStep RT-PCR kit. Most expanded thyroid clonotypes (frequency above 0.001) were also detected in blood, a finding suggesting that blood repertoires may reflect thyroid immune responses. In cross-validation, a model built on a 13 V-J signature told ophthalmopathy apart from stable hyperthyroidism with under 90% sensitivity and roughly 81% specificity, and in testing the same model reached 80%/75%. In validation, the model predicted progression to ophthalmopathy a median of roughly 6.1 months before onset, with about 70% sensitivity and about 72% specificity. A discovery cohort of approximately 97 patients, roughly 43 with Graves' ophthalmopathy and approximately 57 with stable Graves' hyperthyroidism, was used to find distinguishing TCR V-J signatures. Whether ophthalmopathy could be predicted prospectively was tested in an independent validation cohort made up of approximately 19 hyperthyroidism patients plus 17 patients who later progressed to ophthalmopathy. The 80 to 100 discovery patients were randomly divided into training and test sets at a 7:3 ratio. The study also compared thyroid tissue and blood T-cell repertoires from five or six Graves' hyperthyroidism patients. Once sampling was done, hyperthyroidism patients were given methimazole at a starting dose of 30 mg daily, whereas ophthalmopathy patients were given high-dose intravenous methylprednisolone. Libraries were constructed in a second round of multiplex PCR, after which size selection and purification were carried out. Libraries were sequenced paired-end with 100 bp reads on an Illumina HiSeq2000. SOAPnuke was used to process the raw data, throwing out any read that contained adapters or uncalled bases, had a mean Phred below 15, or lacked an exact constant-primer or identifier match. High-quality paired reads were merged with COPE v1.2.5, and unique nucleotide sequences were defined as clonotypes. Clonotypes were aligned to IMGT TRBV, TRBD and TRBJ reference segments using MiTCR v1.1. Only V-J combinations with frequency above 0.0001, covering about 99% of repertoires, were analysed. A TCS score was defined as the ratio between F50 (clonal expansion) and ExV (chaos), using BLOSUM62-based TCRdist between CDR3 peptides within each V-J. Welch's t-statistics and random forest reduced around 550 V-J features to about 13, which were used in a naive Bayes classifier (R e1071). Sample size was not statistically predetermined, and investigators were not blinded to group allocation. According to the paper, TCR Vbeta CDR3 sequencing was carried out on roughly 130 peripheral blood samples, which came from fewer than 50 ophthalmopathy, around 75 hyperthyroidism and about 17 progressor patients.

Recombination linked TRBV12-3 or TRBV12-4 to TRBJ1-1; too little of a D gene remains to name it. The sequence was collected from a woman aged 18-29 years with Graves disease. Donor details come from another sample of the same person, matched by shared clones. Material: peripheral blood mononuclear cells (PBMCs), obtained at new diagnosis, from a patient treated with antithyroid drugs. The sequenced DNA is TGTGCCAGCAGTTTAATGGTGAGACGGGCTGAAGCTTTCTTT. Translated, it reads CASSLMVRRAEAFF.